These T cell receptor beta chains were read from a single sample in a study of shared clonotypes between healthy human individuals. The table came from immunoSEQ multiplex PCR; TCRdb's copy has only in-frame clones and leaves some out. The data contain about 2,100,000 clones, 90% to 95% of them singletons. Sequenced sample: naive CD8+ T cells from PBMCs. The origin of the receptors is a young man in good health. Some clones in this sample may be carry-over from other donors' samples. Both conserved end residues are part of each CDR3. Fields, in order: CDR3 protein, CDR3 DNA, D gene, clone size, V gene, J gene. D genes are given only for firm matches. Part of the rows lack a size; the others show once, few, many or a class for expanded clones.

CDR3: CASSIRANYGYTF
DNA: TGTGCCAGTAGTATACGGGCTAACTATGGCTACACCTTC
D: -
size: -
V: TRBV19
J: TRBJ1-2

CDR3: CASRAWTGGESDTQYF
DNA: TGTGCCAGCAGGGCTTGGACAGGGGGCGAATCAGATACGCAGTATTTT
D: TRBD1
size: -
V: TRBV9
J: TRBJ2-3

CDR3: CASSFYGSYEQYF
DNA: TGTGCCAGCAGCTTTTACGGGAGCTACGAGCAGTACTTC
D: -
size: -
V: TRBV7-2
J: TRBJ2-7

CDR3: CASSLSPPNEQFF
DNA: TGTGCCAGCAGTTTATCGCCTCCCAATGAGCAGTTCTTC
D: -
size: -
V: TRBV27
J: TRBJ2-1

CDR3: CASRSSGTRLTNTGELFF
DNA: TGTGCCAGCAGATCCTCCGGGACACGGTTAACGAACACCGGGGAGCTGTTTTTT
D: -
size: -
V: TRBV11-2
J: TRBJ2-2

CDR3: CASSVVPTAKETQYF
DNA: TGTGCCAGCAGCGTAGTACCGACAGCTAAAGAGACCCAGTACTTC
D: -
size: once
V: TRBV9
J: TRBJ2-5

CDR3: CASSAGPPYNEQFF
DNA: TGTGCCAGCAGCGCGGGACCTCCCTACAATGAGCAGTTCTTC
D: -
size: -
V: TRBV5-4
J: TRBJ2-1

CDR3: CASSSGGIAGRSYNEQFF
DNA: TGTGCCAGCAGCTCAGGTGGGATAGCGGGGCGCTCCTACAATGAGCAGTTCTTC
D: TRBD2
size: -
V: TRBV5-8
J: TRBJ2-1

CDR3: CASSLGTSGYEQYF
DNA: TGTGCCAGCAGCTTAGGCACCTCTGGGTACGAGCAGTACTTC
D: -
size: -
V: TRBV11-2
J: TRBJ2-7

CDR3: CASSYGAESGYEQYF
DNA: TGTGCCAGCAGTTACGGCGCGGAGTCCGGGTACGAGCAGTACTTC
D: -
size: -
V: TRBV6-6
J: TRBJ2-7